The clone carrying this T cell receptor (beta chain) was counted once. This specimen belongs to a study of control samples from healthy donors and cancer patients. Trimming removed 0 bases from V and 8 bases from J, with 7 bases in between. This CDR3 comprises 13 residues. Germline V gives CDR1 SEHNR, CDR2 FQNEAQ (reference sequence). The method was immunoSEQ multiplex PCR; TCRdb's version includes in-frame clones alone and lacks a portion of them. The sample has 95,000 to 150,000 clones; 92% are singletons. The chain joins TRBV7-9 to TRBJ1-4; D ambiguous. Input material: PBMCs. This sequence was found in an elderly man with head and neck cancer. CDR3 bases: TGTGCCAGCAGCTTAGCCGACGAGGAAAAACTGTTTTTT. This encodes CASSLADEEKLFF. Variable domain in full (rest from reference TRBV7-9 and TRBJ1-4): DTGVSQNPRHKITKRGQNVTFRCDPISEHNRLYWYRQTLGQGPEFLTYFQNEAQLEKSRLLSDRFSAERPKGSFSTLEIQRTEQGDSAMYLCASSLADEEKLFFGSGTQLSVL.